This T cell receptor beta chain was identified during a study of blood T cell repertoires in COVID-19 (dated by TCRdb to about 2020). For the study in its entirety: Collaborator samples came from the United States, Italy and Spain and covered acute and convalescent phases of COVID-19. Nearly every sample came with metadata listing a de-identified subject ID, COVID-19 status, age in years and sex. The prospective study material was composed of cDNA or gDNA derived from T cells, B-cell-depleted T cells, or PBMCs. Deeply sampled blood TCRbeta repertoires from subjects exposed to, actively infected with, or recovered from COVID-19 were included in the dataset. A freely available public database, intended as a resource for researchers studying the immune response to SARS-CoV-2, is where the repertoires were released. Samples were obtained from the ongoing ImmuneRACE study (first 160 participants) and from 1,254 subjects provided by 6 global collaborators. Where available, HLA class I and class II types were taken from metadata supplied by the sample provider and were not determined by assay-based typing. Results and caveats for the whole study, not just this receptor: The amount of clinical and demographic metadata varied by source and participant and was provided uncurated.

TCRbeta CDR3 regions were amplified from genomic DNA by means of the immunoSEQ Assay, a bias-controlled multiplex PCR. The authors' analysis ran thus. The number of nucleated cells in each sample was estimated from the amplification of reference gene primers within the assay. To quantify the absolute abundance of each unique TCRbeta CDR3 rearrangement, sequence reads were collapsed and filtered. For each sample, productive Simpson clonality was calculated by taking the square root of Simpson's diversity index across productive rearrangements. The table comes from immuneACCESS by way of TCRdb, which keeps in-frame sequences with V and J called. Part of the clones is missing from these tables; in studies checked, under half for an unresolved V gene and the rest for unknown reasons. Clonal size and the V and J genes are those of that table, whereas D and trimming came from the DNA. Present in this sample are roughly 250,000 clones, 83% of which were seen just once. The ten top clones hold 3.6% of the sample.

In the prospective study, participants were about 18 to 100 years old, resided in about two dozen geographic areas of the United States, and were enrolled through a virtual design. In the prospective study, participants were assigned to cohorts based on the clinical history participants reported in a screening survey and a study questionnaire. Exposed participants had been in contact, within 2 weeks of entering the study, with a person who had a PCR-confirmed or clinician-diagnosed case of COVID-19. In the prospective study, whole blood, serum and a nasopharyngeal or oropharyngeal swab were collected from each participant by mobile phlebotomists. Prospective study participants could optionally give additional blood draws and questionnaires over an approximately two-month period. Before DNA extraction, blood samples from the prospective study were shipped at room temperature or frozen. Reading the germline V gene gives CDR1 LGHNA and CDR2 YNFKEQ. CDR3 length: 13 amino acids, cysteine to phenylalanine. Only the CDR3 DNA is retained, 39 bases long and in frame from the first base. The germline ends are 6 bases apart after V is trimmed by 1 base and J by 3 bases.

For this clone: What this receptor recognizes is not known. Per-base quality was not reported, and no clone a single base away is much larger than it.

This TCR was recovered from a woman aged 40 to 50 who had been exposed to COVID-19. Material for sequencing was PBMCs or T cells enriched from blood (not recorded which). This chain is built from TRBV4-2 and TRBJ1-2; no D gene can be assigned with confidence. The CDR3 has the sequence CASSQGGDYGYTF. In nucleotide form, the sequence is TGTGCCAGCAGCCAAGGAGGAGACTATGGCTACACCTTC.